The 19 T cell receptor beta chains reported below all come from one sample, sequenced in a study of metastatic and nonmetastatic thyroid tumors. TCRdb re-processed the PCR reads through MiXCR. The sample holds over 45,000 clones; approximately 20% are singletons and the top ten take about 3.8%. No patient had received any treatment before thyroid surgery. The sample was blood. The origin of the receptors is a male donor with papillary thyroid cancer or a benign thyroid nodule (not recorded which). Some clones in this sample may be carry-over from other donors' samples.

The table lists this clone with many counts. J is TRBJ1-1 and V is TRBV12-3 or TRBV12-4; D gene ambiguous. The CDR3 sequence is 16 residues long. Trimming took 6 bases from V and 0 from J, leaving 17 bases between them. The CDR3 region is CASRARAEPMNTEAFF. The DNA of the CDR3 is TGTGCCAGCAGGGCTAGGGCGGAACCGATGAACACTGAAGCTTTCTTT.

In its sample, this clone was seen many times. The V call is TRBV27, the J call TRBJ2-3, with 8 bases aligning to TRBD1. Trimming at V came to 7 bases and at J to 6 bases, leaving 12 bases not matched to a gene. Germline CDR1 is MNHEY and CDR2 is SMNVEV (reference sequence). The CDR3 totals 15 residues. This chain's CDR3 is CASNPRTGTRDTQYF. CDR3 nucleotides: TGTGCCAGCAACCCTCGGACAGGGACTCGCGATACGCAGTATTTT.

This clone was observed at least ten times. The chain links TRBV24-1 to TRBJ1-2, with D tentatively TRBD1 (6 bases). Germline values: CDR1 KGHDR, CDR2 SFDVKD. Trimming stripped 5 bases from V and 8 bases from J, with 20 bases between. CDR3 length: 15 amino acids. CDR3 sequence: CATSGGTRQGFGYTF. The CDR3 DNA reads TGTGCCACCAGTGGGGGGACCCGGCAGGGGTTCGGCTACACCTTC.

This clone was recorded at least ten times. The genes are TRBV24-1 and TRBJ2-5; D not resolved. V lost 2 bases, J lost 2 bases, and 2 bases lay in between. Germline V gene lookup returns CDR1 KGHDR and CDR2 SFDVKD. This CDR3 contains 12 residues. The CDR3 bases are TGTGCCACCAGTGATTCTCAAGAGACCCAGTACTTC. Its protein is CATSDSQETQYF.

This clone was detected many times. V and J are TRBV28 and TRBJ1-4; 9 nucleotides align to TRBD1. V lost 1 base and J lost 5; bases outside the gene matches: 8. The CDR3 spans 17 residues. CDR1 is MDHEN and CDR2 is SYDVKM in the germline V gene. CDR3 nucleotides: TGTGCCAGCAGTTTATACAGGGGGCAATCCTTAAATGAAAAACTGTTTTTT. Amino acids: CASSLYRGQSLNEKLFF.

This clone turned up a few times. The germline gene is not matched at one end of the junction; a read error may be the cause. The chain is built from TRBV10-3 and TRBJ2-2; the D is unclear. Germline lookup yields CDR1 ENHRY and CDR2 SYGVKD. This CDR3 region has 13 residues. The CDR3 DNA is TGTGCCATCAGTGAGAACAGCTGTGGGGTGCTGTTTTTT. Amino acids: CAISENSCGVLFF.

Note on this clone: A much larger clone lies a single base off, so this may be a read error. Other DNA sequences in this specimen translate into the identical CDR3. The V call is TRBV12-5, the J call TRBJ2-2; TRBD2 matches at 7 bases. The CDR3 length is 14 residues. The germline CDR1 and CDR2 sequences are LGHNT and FRNRAP. Trimming cost V 6 bases and J 5 bases; bases outside gene matches: 6. The CDR3 region is CASGAGESTGELFF. The DNA for the CDR3 is TGTGCTAGTGGGGCGGGAGAGAGTACCGGGGAGCTGTTTTTT.

This CDR3 is CASSQDRGDEQFF. Written as DNA, the CDR3 is TGTGCCAGCAGCCAAGACAGGGGTGATGAGCAGTTCTTC. The chain uses TRBV3-1 and TRBJ2-1; TRBD1 is a possible D gene (6 bases). The CDR3 is 13 amino acids. The germline V gene has CDR1 LGHDT and CDR2 YNNKEL (reference sequence). V was clipped by 0 bases and J by 8 bases, with 8 bases between them.

This clone was seen ten or more times. CDR3 loop: CASSSGGGSYEQYF. The CDR3 coding sequence is TGTGCCAGCAGTTCCGGGGGGGGGAGCTACGAGCAGTACTTC. This sequence joins TRBV12-3 or TRBV12-4 and TRBJ2-7; 8 nucleotides agree with TRBD2. V lost 4 bases to trimming and J lost 3 bases; unmatched junction nucleotides: 5. The CDR3 length is 14 residues.

This clone was seen many times. The V gene is TRBV12-3 or TRBV12-4, the J gene TRBJ2-3; 7 nucleotides match TRBD1. The length of the CDR3 is 16 residues. V lost 4 bases and J lost 2; bases outside the gene matches: 9. Here the CDR3 DNA reads TGTGCCAGCAGTTCGACAGGGTTAGGTACCACAGATACGCAGTATTTT. As protein: CASSSTGLGTTDTQYF.

This clone was counted a few times. CDR3 in DNA: TGTGCCAGCACCGGACCGGGACTCACGTACCAAGAGACCCAGTACTTC. This sequence encodes CASTGPGLTYQETQYF. The V and J genes are TRBV5-4 and TRBJ2-5, with D possibly being TRBD2 (6 bases). V was shortened by 6 bases and J by 0 bases, with 18 bases between the two germline ends. This CDR3 has 16 amino acids. Germline lookup yields CDR1 SGHNT and CDR2 YYREEE (reference sequence).

This clone was recorded at least ten times. The chain is built from TRBV12-3 or TRBV12-4 and TRBJ2-3, with 8 bases fitting TRBD1. J gave up 2 bases and V 5 bases, and 6 bases lay outside the gene matches. The CDR3 sequence is 15 residues long. The CDR3 coding sequence is TGTGCCAGCAGTCTCTGGACAGGGCTCACAGATACGCAGTATTTT. It codes for CASSLWTGLTDTQYF.

This clone was observed at least ten times. The rearrangement joins TRBV2 to TRBJ2-1; 8 bases map to TRBD2. This CDR3 has 11 residues. The V segment lost 5 bases and the J segment 15 bases; nucleotides outside the gene matches: 6. Germline assignment: CDR1 SNHLY and CDR2 FYNNEI. CDR3 residues: CASSQRETTFF. The CDR3 DNA reads TGTGCCAGCAGTCAGCGGGAGACGACGTTCTTC.

This clone has at least ten counts. The rearrangement uses TRBV20-1 and TRBJ2-1; possibly TRBD1 for D (6 bases). This CDR3 contains 14 residues. Germline V gives CDR1 DFQATT, CDR2 SNEGSKA (reference sequence). V lost 6 bases and J 4 bases, leaving 16 bases between the germline ends. CDR3 sequence reads: CSARDRLKYNEQFF. The CDR3, as DNA: TGCAGTGCGCGAGACAGGTTAAAATACAATGAGCAGTTCTTC.

The gene calls are TRBV3-1 and TRBJ2-3; a possible D gene is TRBD2 (6 bases). V was cut by 1 base and J by 2 bases, with 13 bases left in between. The CDR3 length is 16 residues. CDR1 LGHDT and CDR2 YNNKEL come from the germline V gene (reference sequence). CDR3 in DNA: TGTGCCAGCAGCCAAGTTGGGGGGTGTTTCACAGATACGCAGTATTTT. Translation gives CASSQVGGCFTDTQYF.

This clone showed up many times. A read error may explain this, as a much larger clone is one base away. This chain connects TRBV11-1 to TRBJ2-7; 9 bases map to TRBD2. The CDR3 runs 16 residues. V dropped 2 bases and J dropped 10; count of bases not matched to a gene: 15. Germline-derived CDR1 and CDR2 are SGHAT and FQDESV (reference sequence). The CDR3 protein is CASSLRVAGVRAEQYF. In DNA form, the CDR3 reads TGTGCCAGCAGCTTAAGGGTAGCGGGAGTGAGGGCCGAACAGTACTTC.

This clone was counted many times. V usage is TRBV28 and J usage is TRBJ1-2, with 7 bases that match TRBD1. The germline V gene encodes CDR1 MDHEN and CDR2 SYDVKM. The CDR3 length is 17 residues. The J segment lost 3 bases and the V segment lost 5 bases, leaving 15 bases of the junction unmatched. CDR3 region: CASSGFGGQIPDYGYTF. DNA for the CDR3: TGTGCCAGCAGTGGATTCGGGGGACAGATCCCTGACTATGGCTACACCTTC.

In its sample, this clone was seen many times. A much larger clonotype is one base distant, so this may be a read error. The V and J genes are TRBV12-3 or TRBV12-4 and TRBJ2-7, with 7 bases matching TRBD1. This CDR3 contains 13 residues. The ends lost 6 bases at V and 6 bases at J; junction bases unmatched: 8. The CDR3 is CASSPATGVEQYF. The CDR3 nucleotides read TGTGCCAGCAGCCCGGCTACAGGGGTCGAGCAGTACTTC.

In its sample, this clone was seen many times. A much bigger clone sits one base away, suggesting this may be a read error. Other nucleotide sequences in the sample specify the same CDR3. This chain joins TRBV10-3 and TRBJ2-1; D is unresolved. Germline V gene data show CDR1 as ENHRY and CDR2 as SYGVKD. This CDR3 is 17 amino acids long. For the CDR3, the DNA is TGTGCCATCAGTGAGTCGGTTGATAGGGTTTCCTACAATGGGCAGTTCTTC. This translates into CAISESVDRVSYNGQFF.